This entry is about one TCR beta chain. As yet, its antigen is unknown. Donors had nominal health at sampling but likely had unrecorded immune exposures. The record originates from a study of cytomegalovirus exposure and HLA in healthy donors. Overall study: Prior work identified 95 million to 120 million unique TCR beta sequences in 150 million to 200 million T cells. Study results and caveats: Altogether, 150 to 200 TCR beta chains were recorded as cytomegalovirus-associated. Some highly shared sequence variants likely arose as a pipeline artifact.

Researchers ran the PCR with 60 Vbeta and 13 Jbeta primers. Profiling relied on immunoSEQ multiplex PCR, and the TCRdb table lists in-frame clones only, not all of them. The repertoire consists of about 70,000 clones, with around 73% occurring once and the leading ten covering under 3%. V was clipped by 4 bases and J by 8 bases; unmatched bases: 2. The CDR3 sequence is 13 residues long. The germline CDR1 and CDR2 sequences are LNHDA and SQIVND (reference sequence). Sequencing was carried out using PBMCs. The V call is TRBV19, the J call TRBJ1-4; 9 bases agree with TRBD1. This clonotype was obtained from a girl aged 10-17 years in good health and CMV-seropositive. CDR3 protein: CASSKGQGEKLFF. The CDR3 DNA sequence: TGTGCCAGTAGTAAAGGACAGGGGGAAAAACTGTTTTTT.